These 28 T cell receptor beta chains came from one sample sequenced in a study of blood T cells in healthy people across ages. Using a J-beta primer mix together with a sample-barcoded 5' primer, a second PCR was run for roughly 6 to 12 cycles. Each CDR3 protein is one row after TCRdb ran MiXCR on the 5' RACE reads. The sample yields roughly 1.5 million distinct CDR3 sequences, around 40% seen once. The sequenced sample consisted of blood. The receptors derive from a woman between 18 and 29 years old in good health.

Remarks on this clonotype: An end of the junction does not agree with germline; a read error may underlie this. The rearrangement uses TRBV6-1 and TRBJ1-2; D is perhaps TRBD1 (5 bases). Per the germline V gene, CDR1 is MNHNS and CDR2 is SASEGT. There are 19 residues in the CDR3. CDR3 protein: CAAPSGERGYGVLNCGYTF. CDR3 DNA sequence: TGTGCCGCCCCCTCGGGGGAGAGAGGTTACGGGGTACTGAACTGTGGCTACACCTTC.

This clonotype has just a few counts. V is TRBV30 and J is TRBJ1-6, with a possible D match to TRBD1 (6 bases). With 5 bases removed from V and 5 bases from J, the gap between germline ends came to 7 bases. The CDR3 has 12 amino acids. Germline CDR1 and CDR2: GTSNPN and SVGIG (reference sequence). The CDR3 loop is CAWDRNNSPLHF. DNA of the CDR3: TGTGCCTGGGACAGGAATAATTCACCCCTCCACTTT.

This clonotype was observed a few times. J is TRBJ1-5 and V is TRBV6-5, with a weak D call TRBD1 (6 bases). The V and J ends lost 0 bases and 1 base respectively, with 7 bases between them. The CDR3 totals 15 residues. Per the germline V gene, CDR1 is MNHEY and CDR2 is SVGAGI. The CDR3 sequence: CASSYSGTSNQPQHF. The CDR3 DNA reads TGTGCCAGCAGTTACTCGGGGACAAGCAATCAGCCCCAGCATTTT.

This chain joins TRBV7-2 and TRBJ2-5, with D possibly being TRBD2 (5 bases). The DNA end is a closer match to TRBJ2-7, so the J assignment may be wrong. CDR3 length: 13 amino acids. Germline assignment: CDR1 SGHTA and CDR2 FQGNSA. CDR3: CASSLTRLAEQYF. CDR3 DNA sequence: TGTGCCAGCAGCTTAACGCGCCTAGCCGAGCAGTACTTC.

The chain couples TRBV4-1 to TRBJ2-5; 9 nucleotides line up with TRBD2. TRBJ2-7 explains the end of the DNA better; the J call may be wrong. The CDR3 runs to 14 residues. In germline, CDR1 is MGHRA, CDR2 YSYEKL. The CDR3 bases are TGCGCCAGCAGCCAACAACTAGCGGGTCCCGAGCAGTACTTC. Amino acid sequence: CASSQQLAGPEQYF.

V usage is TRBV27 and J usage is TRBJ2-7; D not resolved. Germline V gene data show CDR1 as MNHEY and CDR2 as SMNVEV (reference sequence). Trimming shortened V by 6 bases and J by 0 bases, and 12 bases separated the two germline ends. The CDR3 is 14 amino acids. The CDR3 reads CASSLNIASYEQYF. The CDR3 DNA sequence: TGTGCCAGCAGCCTAAATATAGCCTCCTACGAGCAGTACTTC.

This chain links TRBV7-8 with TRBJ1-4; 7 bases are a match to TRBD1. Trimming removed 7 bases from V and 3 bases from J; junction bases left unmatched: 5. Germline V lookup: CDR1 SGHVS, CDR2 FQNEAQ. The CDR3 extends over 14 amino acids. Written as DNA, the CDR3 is TGTGCCAGCACCCTGGGACAGTCTAATGAAAAACTGTTTTTT. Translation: CASTLGQSNEKLFF.

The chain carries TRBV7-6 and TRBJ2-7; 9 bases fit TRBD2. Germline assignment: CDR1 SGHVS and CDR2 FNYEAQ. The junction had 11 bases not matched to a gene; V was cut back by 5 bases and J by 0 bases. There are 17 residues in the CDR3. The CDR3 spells CASSRFGVAGDSYEQYF. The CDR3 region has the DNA TGTGCCAGCAGCCGTTTCGGCGTAGCGGGGGACTCCTACGAGCAGTACTTC.

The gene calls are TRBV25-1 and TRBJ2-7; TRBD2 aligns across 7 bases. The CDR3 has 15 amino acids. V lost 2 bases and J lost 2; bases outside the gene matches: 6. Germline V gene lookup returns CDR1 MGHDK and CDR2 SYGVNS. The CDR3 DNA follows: TGTGCCAGCAGTGAAACCGGGACTAAAACCTACGAGCAGTACTTC. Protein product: CASSETGTKTYEQYF.

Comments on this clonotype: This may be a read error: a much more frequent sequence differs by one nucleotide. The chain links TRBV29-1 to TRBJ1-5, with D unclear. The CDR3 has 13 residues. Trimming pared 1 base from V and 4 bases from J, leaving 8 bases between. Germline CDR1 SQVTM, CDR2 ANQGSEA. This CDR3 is CSVEVRGNQPQHF. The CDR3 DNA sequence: TGCAGCGTTGAAGTACGGGGAAATCAGCCCCAGCATTTT.

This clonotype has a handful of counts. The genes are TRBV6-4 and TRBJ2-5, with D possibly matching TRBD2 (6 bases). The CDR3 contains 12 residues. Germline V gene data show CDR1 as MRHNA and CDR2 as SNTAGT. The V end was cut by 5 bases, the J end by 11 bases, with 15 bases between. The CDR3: CASSQLADEQYF. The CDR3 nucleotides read TGTGCCAGCAGTCAACTAGCCGATGAGCAGTACTTC.

Written as DNA, the CDR3 is TGTGCCAGCAGCTTAGCGGCAGGGGGCCCCTACGAGCAGTACTTC. Amino acids: CASSLAAGGPYEQYF. V is TRBV7-2 and J is TRBJ2-7; 8 bases line up with TRBD1. V was pared by 0 bases and J by 2 bases, with 3 bases of the junction left unmatched. Looked up from germline, CDR1 is SGHTA and CDR2 is FQGNSA. The CDR3 runs to 15 residues.

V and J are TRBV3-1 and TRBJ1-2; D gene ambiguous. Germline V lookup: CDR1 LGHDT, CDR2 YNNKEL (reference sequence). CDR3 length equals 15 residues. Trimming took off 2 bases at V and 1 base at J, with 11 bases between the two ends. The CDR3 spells CASSQRRTVNYGYTF. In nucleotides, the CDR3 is TGTGCCAGCAGCCAACGACGGACGGTTAACTATGGCTACACCTTC.

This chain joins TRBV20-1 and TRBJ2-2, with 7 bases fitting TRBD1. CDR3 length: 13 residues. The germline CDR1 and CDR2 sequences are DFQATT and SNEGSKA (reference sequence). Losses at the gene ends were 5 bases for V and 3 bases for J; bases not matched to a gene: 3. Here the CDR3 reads CSAGDSYTGELFF. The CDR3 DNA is TGCAGTGCTGGGGACAGCTACACCGGGGAGCTGTTTTTT.

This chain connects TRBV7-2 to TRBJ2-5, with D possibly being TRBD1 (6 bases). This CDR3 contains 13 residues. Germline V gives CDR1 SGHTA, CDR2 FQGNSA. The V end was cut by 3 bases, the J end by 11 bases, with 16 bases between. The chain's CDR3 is CASSFNGDNEQYF. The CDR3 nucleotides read TGTGCCAGCAGCTTTAACGGGGACAATGAGCAGTACTTC.

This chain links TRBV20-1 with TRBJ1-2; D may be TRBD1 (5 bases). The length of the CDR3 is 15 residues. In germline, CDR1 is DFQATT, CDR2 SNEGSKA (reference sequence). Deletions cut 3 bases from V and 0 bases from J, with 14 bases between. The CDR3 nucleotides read TGCAGTGCTAGGGTTACAGGAGTAACTAACTATGGCTACACCTTC. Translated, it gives CSARVTGVTNYGYTF.

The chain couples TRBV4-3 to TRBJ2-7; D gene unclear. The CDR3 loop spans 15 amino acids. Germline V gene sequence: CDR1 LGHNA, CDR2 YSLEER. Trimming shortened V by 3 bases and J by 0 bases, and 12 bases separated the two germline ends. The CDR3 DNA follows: TGCGCCAGCAGCCAGTACCCGGCTAGCTCCTACGAGCAGTACTTC. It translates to CASSQYPASSYEQYF.

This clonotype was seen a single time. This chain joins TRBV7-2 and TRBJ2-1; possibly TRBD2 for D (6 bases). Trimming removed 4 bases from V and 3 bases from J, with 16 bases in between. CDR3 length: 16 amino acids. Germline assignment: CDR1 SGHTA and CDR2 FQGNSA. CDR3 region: CASSYSGSLSYNEQFF. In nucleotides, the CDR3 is TGTGCCAGCAGCTACTCCGGGAGCCTCAGCTACAATGAGCAGTTCTTC. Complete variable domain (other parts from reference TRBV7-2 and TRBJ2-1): GAGVSQSPSNKVTEKGKDVELRCDPISGHTALYWYRQSLGQGLEFLIYFQGNSAPDKSGLPSDRFSAERTGGSVSTLTIQRTQQEDSAVYLCASSYSGSLSYNEQFFGPGTRLTVL.

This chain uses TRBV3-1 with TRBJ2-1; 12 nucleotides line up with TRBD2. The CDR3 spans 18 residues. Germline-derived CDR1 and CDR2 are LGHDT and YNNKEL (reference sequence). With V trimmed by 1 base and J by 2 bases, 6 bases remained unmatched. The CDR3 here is CASSQALAGGPAYNEQFF. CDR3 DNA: TGTGCCAGCAGCCAAGCTCTAGCGGGAGGGCCGGCCTACAATGAGCAGTTCTTC.

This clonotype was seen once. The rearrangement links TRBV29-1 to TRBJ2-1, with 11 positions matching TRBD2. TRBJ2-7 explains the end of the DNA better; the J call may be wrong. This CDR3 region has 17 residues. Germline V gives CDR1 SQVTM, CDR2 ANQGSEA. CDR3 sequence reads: CSVVTGGTSGSHNEQYF. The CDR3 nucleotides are TGCAGCGTTGTAACCGGGGGGACTAGCGGTTCCCACAATGAGCAGTACTTC.

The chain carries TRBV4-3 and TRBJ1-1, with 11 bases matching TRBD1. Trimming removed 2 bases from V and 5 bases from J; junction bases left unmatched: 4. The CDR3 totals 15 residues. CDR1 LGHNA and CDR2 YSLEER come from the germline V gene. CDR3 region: CASSQMGTGGTEAFF. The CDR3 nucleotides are TGCGCCAGCAGCCAAATGGGGACAGGGGGAACTGAAGCTTTCTTT.

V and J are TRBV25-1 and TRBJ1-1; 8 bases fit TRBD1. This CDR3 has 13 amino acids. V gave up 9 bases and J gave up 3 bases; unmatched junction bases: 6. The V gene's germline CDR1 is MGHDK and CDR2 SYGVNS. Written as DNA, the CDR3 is TGTGCCAGTCGGGACAGGCTTTACACTGAAGCTTTCTTT. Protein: CASRDRLYTEAFF.

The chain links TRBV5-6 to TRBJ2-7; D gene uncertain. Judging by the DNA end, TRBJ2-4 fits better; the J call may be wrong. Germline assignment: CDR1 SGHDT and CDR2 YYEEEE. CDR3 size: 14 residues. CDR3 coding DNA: TGTGCCAGCAGCTCAGTAGGGTCCAAAAACATTCAGTACTTC. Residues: CASSSVGSKNIQYF.

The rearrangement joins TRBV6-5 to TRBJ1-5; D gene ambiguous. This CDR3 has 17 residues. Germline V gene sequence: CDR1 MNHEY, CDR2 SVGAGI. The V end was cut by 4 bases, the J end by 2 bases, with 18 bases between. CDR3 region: CASSLSYRRAGNQPQHF. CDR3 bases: TGTGCCAGCAGTTTGAGTTATAGGCGGGCTGGCAATCAGCCCCAGCATTTT.

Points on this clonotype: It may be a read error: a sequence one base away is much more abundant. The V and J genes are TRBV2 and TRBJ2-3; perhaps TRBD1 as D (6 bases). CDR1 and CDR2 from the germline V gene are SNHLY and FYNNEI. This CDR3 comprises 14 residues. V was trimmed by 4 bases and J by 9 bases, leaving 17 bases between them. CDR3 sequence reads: CASSAQLGGETQYF. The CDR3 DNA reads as TGTGCCAGCAGTGCCCAACTAGGGGGAGAAACGCAGTATTTT.

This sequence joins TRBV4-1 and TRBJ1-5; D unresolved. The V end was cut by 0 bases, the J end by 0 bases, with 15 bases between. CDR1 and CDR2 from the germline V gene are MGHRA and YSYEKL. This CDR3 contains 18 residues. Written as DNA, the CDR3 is TGCGCCAGCAGCCAAGATCTCATCCCAGACTATAGCAATCAGCCCCAGCATTTT. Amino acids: CASSQDLIPDYSNQPQHF.

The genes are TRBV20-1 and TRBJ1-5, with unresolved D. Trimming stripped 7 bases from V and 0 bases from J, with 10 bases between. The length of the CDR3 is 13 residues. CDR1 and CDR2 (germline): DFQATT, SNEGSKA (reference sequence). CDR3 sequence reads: CSGTRDSNQPQHF. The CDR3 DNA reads TGCAGTGGTACAAGAGATAGCAATCAGCCCCAGCATTTT.

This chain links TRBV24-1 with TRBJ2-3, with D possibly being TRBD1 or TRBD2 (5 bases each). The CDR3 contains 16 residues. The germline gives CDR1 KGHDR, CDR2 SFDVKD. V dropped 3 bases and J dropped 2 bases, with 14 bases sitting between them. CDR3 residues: CATSDARDATTDTQYF. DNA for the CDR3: TGTGCCACCAGTGATGCCCGGGACGCCACCACAGATACGCAGTATTTT.